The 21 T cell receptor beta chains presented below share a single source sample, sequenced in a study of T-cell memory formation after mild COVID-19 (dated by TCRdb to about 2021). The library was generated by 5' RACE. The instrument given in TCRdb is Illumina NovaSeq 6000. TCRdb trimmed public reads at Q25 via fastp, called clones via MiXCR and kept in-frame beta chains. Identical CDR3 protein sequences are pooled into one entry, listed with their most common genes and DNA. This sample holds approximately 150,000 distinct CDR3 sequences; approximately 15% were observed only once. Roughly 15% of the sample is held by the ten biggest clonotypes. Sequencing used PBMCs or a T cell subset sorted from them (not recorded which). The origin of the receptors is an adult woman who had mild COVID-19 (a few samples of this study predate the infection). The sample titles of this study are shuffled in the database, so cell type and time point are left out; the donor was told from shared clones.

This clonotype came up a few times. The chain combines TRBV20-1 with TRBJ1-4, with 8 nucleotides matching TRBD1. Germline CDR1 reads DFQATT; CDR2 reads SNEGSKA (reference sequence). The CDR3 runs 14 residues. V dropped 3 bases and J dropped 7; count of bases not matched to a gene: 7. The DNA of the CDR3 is TGCAGTGCTAGGACCGGGACAGGTGGTGAAAAACTGTTTTTT. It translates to CSARTGTGGEKLFF.

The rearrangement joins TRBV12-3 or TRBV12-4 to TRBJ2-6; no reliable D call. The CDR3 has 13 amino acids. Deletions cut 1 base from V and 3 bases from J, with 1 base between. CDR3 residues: CASSLVGANVLTF. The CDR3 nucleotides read TGTGCCAGCAGTTTAGTTGGGGCCAACGTCCTGACTTTC.

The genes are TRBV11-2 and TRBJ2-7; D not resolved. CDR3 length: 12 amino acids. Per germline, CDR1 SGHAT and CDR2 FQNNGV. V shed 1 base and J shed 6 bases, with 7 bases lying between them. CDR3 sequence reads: CASSLGLFEQYF. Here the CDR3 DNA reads TGTGCCAGCAGCTTAGGCCTTTTCGAGCAGTACTTC.

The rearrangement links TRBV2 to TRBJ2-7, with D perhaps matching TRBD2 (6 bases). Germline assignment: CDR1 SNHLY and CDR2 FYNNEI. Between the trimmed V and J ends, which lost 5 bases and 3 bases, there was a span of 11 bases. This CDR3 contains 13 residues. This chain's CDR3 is CASSRLERYEQYF. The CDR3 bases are TGTGCCAGCAGTCGACTAGAACGCTACGAGCAGTACTTC.

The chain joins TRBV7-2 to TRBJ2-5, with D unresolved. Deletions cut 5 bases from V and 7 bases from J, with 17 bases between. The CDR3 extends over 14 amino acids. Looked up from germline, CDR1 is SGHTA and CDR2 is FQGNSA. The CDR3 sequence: CASSPNGPFGTQYF. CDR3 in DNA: TGTGCCAGCAGCCCGAACGGGCCATTCGGGACCCAGTACTTC.

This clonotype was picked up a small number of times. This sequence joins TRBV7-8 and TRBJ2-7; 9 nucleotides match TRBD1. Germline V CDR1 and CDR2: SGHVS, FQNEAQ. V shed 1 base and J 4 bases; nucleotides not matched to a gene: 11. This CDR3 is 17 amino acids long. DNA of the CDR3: TGTGCCAGCAGCTTAGTTCACGGGACAGGGAGTAGTTACGAGCAGTACTTC. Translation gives CASSLVHGTGSSYEQYF.

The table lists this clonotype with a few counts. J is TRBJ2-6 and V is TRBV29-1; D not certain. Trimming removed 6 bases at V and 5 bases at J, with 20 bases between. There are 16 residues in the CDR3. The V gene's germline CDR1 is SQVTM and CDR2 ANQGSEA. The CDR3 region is CSVPAGPSVWANVLTF. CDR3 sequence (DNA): TGCAGCGTACCGGCTGGCCCATCGGTCTGGGCCAACGTCCTGACTTTC.

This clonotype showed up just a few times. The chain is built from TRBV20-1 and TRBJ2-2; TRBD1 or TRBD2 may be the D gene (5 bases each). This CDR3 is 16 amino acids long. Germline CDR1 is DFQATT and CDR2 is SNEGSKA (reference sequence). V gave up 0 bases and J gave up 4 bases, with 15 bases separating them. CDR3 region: CSARDLRDRVTGELFF. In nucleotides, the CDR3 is TGCAGTGCTAGAGATCTAAGGGACCGGGTCACCGGGGAGCTGTTTTTT.

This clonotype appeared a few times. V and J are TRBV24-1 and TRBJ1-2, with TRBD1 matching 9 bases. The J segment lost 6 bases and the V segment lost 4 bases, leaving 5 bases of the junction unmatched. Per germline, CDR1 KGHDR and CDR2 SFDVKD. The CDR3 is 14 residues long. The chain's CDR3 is CATSDPGQGNGYTF. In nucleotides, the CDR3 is TGTGCCACCAGTGACCCAGGACAGGGGAATGGCTACACCTTC.

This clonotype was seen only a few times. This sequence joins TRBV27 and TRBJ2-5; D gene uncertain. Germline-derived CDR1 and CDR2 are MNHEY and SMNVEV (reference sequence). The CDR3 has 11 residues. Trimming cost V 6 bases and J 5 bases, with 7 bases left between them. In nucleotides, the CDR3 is TGTGCCAGCAGGAAGAGGGAGACCCAGTACTTC. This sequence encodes CASRKRETQYF.

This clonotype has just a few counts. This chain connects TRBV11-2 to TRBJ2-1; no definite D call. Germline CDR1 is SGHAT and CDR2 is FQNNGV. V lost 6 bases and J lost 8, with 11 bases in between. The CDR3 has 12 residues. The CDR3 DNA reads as TGTGCCAGCAGATTTCTCGCGCATGAGCAGTTCTTC. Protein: CASRFLAHEQFF.

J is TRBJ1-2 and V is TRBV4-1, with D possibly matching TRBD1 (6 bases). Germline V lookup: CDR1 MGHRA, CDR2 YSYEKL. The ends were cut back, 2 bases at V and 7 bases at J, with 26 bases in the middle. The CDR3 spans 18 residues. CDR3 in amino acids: CASSQLFAGATARRGYTF. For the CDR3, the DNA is TGCGCCAGCAGCCAATTATTTGCAGGGGCAACGGCTCGACGTGGCTACACCTTC.

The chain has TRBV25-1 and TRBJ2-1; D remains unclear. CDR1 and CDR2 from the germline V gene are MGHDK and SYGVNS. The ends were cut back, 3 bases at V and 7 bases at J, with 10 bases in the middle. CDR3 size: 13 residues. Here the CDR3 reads CASSDAGGNEQFF. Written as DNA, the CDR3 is TGTGCCAGCAGTGATGCTGGTGGGAATGAGCAGTTCTTC.

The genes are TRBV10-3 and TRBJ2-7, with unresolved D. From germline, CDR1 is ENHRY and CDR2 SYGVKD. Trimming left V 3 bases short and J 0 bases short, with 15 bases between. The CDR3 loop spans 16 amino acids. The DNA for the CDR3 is TGTGCCATCAGTGACCCTGGGTACGGCAGCTCCTACGAGCAGTACTTC. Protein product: CAISDPGYGSSYEQYF.

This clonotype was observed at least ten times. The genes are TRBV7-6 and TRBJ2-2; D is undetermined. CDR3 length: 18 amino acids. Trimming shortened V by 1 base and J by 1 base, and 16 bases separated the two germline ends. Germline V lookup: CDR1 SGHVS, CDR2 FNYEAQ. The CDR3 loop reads CASSLEASGDLNTGELFF. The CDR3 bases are TGTGCCAGCAGCTTAGAGGCTAGTGGGGATTTGAACACCGGGGAGCTGTTTTTT.

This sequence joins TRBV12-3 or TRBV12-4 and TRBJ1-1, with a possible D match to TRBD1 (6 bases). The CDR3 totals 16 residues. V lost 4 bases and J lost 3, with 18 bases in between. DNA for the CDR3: TGTGCCAGCAGTTCCCGCACAGGGAAGGGTTACACTGAAGCTTTCTTT. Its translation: CASSSRTGKGYTEAFF.

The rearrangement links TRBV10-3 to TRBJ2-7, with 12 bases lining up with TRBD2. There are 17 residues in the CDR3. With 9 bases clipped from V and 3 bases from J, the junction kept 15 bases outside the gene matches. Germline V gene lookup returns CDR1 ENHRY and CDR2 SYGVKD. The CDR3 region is CAIRTSGEGLLHYEQYF. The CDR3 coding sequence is TGTGCCATTAGGACTAGCGGGGAAGGTCTTCTCCACTACGAGCAGTACTTC.

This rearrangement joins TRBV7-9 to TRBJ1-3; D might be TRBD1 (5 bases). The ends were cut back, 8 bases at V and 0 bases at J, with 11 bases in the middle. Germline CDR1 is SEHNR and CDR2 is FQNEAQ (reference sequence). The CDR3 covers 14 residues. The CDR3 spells CASGGSSSGNTIYF. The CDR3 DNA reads TGTGCCAGCGGGGGGTCGAGCTCTGGAAACACCATATATTTT.

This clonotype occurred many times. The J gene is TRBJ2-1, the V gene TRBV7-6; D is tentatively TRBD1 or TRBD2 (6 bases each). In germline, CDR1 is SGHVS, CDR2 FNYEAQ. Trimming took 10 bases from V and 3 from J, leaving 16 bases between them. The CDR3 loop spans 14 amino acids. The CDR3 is CATFRGRYYNEQFF. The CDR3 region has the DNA TGTGCCACCTTCCGGGGGCGGTACTACAATGAGCAGTTCTTC.

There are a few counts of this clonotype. CDR3: CASSPKNSGELFF. For the CDR3, the DNA is TGTGCCAGCAGCCCCAAAAACTCGGGGGAGCTGTTTTTT. This chain uses TRBV7-3 with TRBJ2-2, with no clear D. Trimming stripped 5 bases from V and 8 bases from J, with 12 bases between. Germline loops: CDR1 SGHTA, CDR2 FQGTGA. The CDR3 sequence is 13 residues long.

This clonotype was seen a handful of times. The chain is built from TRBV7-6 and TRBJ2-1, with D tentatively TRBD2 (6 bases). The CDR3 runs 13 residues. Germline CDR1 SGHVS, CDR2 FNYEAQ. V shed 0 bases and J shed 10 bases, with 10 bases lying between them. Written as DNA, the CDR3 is TGTGCCAGCAGCTTAGCTAGCGGCAGCGAGCAGTTCTTC. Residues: CASSLASGSEQFF.